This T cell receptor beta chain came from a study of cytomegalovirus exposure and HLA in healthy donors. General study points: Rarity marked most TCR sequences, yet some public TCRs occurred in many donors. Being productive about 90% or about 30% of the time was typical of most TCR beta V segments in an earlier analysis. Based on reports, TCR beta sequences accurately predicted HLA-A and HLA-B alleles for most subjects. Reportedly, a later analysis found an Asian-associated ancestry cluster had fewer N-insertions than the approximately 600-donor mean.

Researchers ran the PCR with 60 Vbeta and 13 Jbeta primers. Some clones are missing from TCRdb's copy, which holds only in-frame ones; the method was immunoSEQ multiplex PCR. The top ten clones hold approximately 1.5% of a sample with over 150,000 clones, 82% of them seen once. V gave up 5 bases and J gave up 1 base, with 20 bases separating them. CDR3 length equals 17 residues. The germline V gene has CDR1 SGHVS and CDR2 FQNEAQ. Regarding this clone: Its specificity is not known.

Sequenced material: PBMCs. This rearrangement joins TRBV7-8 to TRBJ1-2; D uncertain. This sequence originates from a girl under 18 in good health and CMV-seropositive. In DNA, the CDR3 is TGTGCCAGCAGCCCCCATGGCGGGTCCCCCTATAACTATGGCTACACCTTC. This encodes CASSPHGGSPYNYGYTF.